This T cell receptor beta chain was recorded in a study of regulatory T cells in long-lasting Graves disease. General observations from the study: Tissue studied was limited to peripheral blood, excluding thyroid tissue. Among the persistent patients, 2,500 to 3,500 public clonotypes were shared, more than the 966 shared among new patients.

V was pared by 4 bases and J by 2 bases, with 6 bases of the junction left unmatched. CDR1 is DFQATT, CDR2 SNEGSKA, per germline (reference sequence). The CDR3 has 14 amino acids. A few counts support this clonotype. Its specificity is not known. Time point noted: newly diagnosed GD, antithyroid drugs for less than 3 months. PBMCs provided the RNA from which the TCR library was made. CDR3 regions were amplified by Arm-PCR using iRepertoire HTBI primers to build TCR beta libraries. TCRdb reanalysed the multiplex PCR reads using MiXCR and keeps one entry per CDR3 protein. Here the sample spans some 500,000 distinct CDR3 sequences, 15% to 20% being singletons. The same data also went into a second study, on T cells in Graves' hyperthyroidism and ophthalmopathy. That work contributes: TCR CDR3 regions were first amplified by RT-PCR with HTBI primers. In blood, most of the thyroid clonotypes expanded above 0.001 were also present.

This receptor was obtained from a woman aged 35-60 years with Graves disease. Specimen: peripheral blood mononuclear cells (PBMCs), collected at new diagnosis, from a patient treated with antithyroid drugs. The chain links TRBV20-1 to TRBJ2-7, with 9 nucleotides matching TRBD1. CDR3: CSAKPGQGTYEQYF. CDR3 DNA: TGCAGTGCTAAACCGGGACAGGGTACCTACGAGCAGTACTTC.